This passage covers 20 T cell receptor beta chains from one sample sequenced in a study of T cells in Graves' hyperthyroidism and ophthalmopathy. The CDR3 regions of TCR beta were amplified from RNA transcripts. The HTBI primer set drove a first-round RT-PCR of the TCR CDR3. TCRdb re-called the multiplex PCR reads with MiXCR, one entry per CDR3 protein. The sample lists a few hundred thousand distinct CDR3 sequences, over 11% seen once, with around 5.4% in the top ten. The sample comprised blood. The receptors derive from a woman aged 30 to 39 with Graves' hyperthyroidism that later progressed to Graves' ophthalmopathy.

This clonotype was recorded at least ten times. CDR3 sequence: CASSQDGFWGGNSPLHF. CDR3 bases: TGTGCCAGCAGCCAAGATGGATTTTGGGGTGGGAATTCACCCCTCCACTTT. This chain uses TRBV3-1 with TRBJ1-6; D is undetermined. The V gene's germline CDR1 is LGHDT and CDR2 YNNKEL (reference sequence). Trimming took off 0 bases at V and 7 bases at J, with 16 bases between the two ends. This CDR3 is built from 17 residues. Drawing the rest from reference TRBV3-1 and TRBJ1-6, the complete variable domain is DTAVSQTPKYLVTQMGNDKSIKCEQNLGHDTMYWYKQDSKKFLKIMFSYNNKELIINETVPNRFSPKSPDKAHLNLHINSLELGDSAVYFCASSQDGFWGGNSPLHFGNGTRLTVT.

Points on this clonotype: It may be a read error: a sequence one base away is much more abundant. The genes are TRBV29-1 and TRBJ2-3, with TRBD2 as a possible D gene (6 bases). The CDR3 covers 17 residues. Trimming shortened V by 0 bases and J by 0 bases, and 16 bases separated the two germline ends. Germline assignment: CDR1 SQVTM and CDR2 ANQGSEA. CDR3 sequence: CSVEDQPSDKSTDTQYF. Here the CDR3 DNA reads TGCAGCGTTGAAGATCAGCCTAGCGACAAAAGCACAGATACGCAGTATTTT.

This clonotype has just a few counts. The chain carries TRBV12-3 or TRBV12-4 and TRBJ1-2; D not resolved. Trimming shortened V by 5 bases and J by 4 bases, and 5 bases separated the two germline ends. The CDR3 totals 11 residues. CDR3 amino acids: CASSGTYGYTF. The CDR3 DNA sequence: TGTGCCAGCAGTGGTACCTATGGCTACACCTTC.

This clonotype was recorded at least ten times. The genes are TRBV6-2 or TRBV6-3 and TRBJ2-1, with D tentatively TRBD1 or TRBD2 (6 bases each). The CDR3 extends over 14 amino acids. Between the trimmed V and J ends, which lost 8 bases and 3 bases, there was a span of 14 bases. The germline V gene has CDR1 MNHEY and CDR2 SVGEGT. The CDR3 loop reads CASRVGGGYNEQFF. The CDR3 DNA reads TGTGCCAGCCGCGTGGGGGGCGGCTACAATGAGCAGTTCTTC.

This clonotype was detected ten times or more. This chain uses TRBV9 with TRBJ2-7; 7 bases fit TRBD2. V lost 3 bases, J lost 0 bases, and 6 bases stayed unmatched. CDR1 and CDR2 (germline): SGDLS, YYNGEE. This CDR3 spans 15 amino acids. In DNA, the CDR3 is TGTGCCAGCAGCGGCTTTCCGGGGGGCTCCTACGAGCAGTACTTC. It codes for CASSGFPGGSYEQYF.

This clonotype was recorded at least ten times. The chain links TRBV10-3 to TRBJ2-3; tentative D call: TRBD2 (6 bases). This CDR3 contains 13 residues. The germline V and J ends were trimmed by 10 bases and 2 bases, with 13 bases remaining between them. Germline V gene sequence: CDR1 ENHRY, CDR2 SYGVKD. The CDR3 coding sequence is TGTGCCAACTGGGACTCCCACACAGATACGCAGTATTTT. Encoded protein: CANWDSHTDTQYF.

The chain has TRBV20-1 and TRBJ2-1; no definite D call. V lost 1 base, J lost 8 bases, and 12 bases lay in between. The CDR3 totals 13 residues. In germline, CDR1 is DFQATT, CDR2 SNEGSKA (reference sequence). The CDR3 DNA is TGCAGTGCTAGAGTAACCCTAGACGATGAGCAGTTCTTC. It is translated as CSARVTLDDEQFF.

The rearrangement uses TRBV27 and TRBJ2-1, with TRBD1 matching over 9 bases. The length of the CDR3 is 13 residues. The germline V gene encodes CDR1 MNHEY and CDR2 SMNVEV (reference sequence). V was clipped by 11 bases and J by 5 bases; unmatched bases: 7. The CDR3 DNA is TGTGCCTCAACAGGGGGCTTCGACAATGAGCAGTTCTTC. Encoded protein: CASTGGFDNEQFF.

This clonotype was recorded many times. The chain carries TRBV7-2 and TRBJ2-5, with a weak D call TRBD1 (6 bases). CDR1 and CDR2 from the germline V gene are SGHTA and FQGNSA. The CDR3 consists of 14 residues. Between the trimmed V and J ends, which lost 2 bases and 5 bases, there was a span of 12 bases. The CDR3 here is CASSLRRGSETQYF. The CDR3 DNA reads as TGTGCCAGCAGCTTAAGAAGGGGGAGTGAGACCCAGTACTTC.

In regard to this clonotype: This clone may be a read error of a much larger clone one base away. CDR3 protein: CASSVAEGLYQEAQYF. The CDR3, as DNA: TGTGCCAGCAGCGTAGCTGAAGGGCTGTACCAAGAGGCCCAGTACTTC. This chain links TRBV9 with TRBJ2-5; no firm D call. The CDR3 length is 16 residues. Germline CDR1 reads SGDLS; CDR2 reads YYNGEE.

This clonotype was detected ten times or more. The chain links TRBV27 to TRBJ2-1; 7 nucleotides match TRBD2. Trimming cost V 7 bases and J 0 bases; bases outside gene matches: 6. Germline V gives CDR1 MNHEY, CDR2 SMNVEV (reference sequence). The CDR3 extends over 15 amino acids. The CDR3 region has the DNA TGTGCCAGCAAACTGGGCGGGAGCTCCTACAATGAGCAGTTCTTC. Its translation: CASKLGGSSYNEQFF.

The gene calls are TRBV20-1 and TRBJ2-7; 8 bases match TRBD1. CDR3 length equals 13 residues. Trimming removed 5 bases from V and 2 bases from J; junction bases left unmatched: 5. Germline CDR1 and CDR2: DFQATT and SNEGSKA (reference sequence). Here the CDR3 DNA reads TGCAGTGCTCCCGACAGGGGCCCCTACGAGCAGTACTTC. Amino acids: CSAPDRGPYEQYF.

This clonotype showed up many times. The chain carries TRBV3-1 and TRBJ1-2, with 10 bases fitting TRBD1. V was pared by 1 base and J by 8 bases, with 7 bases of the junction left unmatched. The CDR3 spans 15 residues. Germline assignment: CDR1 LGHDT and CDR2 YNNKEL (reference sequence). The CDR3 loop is CASSQAGQGISGYTF. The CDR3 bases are TGTGCCAGCAGCCAAGCGGGACAGGGGATCAGCGGCTACACCTTC.

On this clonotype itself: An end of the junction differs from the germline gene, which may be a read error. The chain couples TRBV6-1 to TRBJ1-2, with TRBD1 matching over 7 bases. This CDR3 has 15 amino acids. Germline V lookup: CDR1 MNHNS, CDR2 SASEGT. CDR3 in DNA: TGTGCCGGCAGTGAAGCGAGACAGGGATCCTATGGCTACACCTTC. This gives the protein CAGSEARQGSYGYTF.

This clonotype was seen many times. The CDR3 DNA sequence: TGTGCCAGCAGCTTAGAAGGGGGACTACAGTCCTACGAGCAGTACTTC. Its translation is CASSLEGGLQSYEQYF. This chain connects TRBV7-8 to TRBJ2-7; TRBD2 is a possible D gene (7 bases). Trimming took off 1 base at V and 1 base at J, with 14 bases between the two ends. CDR1 is SGHVS, CDR2 FQNEAQ, per germline. The CDR3 extends over 16 amino acids.

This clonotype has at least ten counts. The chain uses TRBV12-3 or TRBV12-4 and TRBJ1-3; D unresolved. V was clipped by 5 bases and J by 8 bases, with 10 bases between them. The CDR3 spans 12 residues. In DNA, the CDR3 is TGTGCCAGCAGTCTTCCCTCCCACACCATATATTTT. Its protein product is CASSLPSHTIYF.

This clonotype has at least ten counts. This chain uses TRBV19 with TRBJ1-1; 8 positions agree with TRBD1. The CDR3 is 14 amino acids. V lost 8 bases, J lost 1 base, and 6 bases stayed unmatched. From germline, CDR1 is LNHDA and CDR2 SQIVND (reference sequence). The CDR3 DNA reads TGTGCCAGTGGGGGACAGGCCAAGAACACTGAAGCTTTCTTT. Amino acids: CASGGQAKNTEAFF.

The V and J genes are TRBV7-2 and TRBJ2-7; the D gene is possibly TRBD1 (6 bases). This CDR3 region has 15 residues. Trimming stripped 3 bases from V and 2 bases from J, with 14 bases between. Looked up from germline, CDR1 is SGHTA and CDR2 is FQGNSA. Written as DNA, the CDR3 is TGTGCCAGCAGCTTGGCCCCAGGGGTTGCCTACGAGCAGTACTTC. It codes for CASSLAPGVAYEQYF.

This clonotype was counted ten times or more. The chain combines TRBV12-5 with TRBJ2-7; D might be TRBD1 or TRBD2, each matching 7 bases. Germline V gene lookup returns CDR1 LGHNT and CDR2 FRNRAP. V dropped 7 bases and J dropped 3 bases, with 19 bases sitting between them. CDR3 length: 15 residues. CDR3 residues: CASDHPRGGYYEQYF. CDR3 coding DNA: TGTGCTAGTGATCATCCCAGGGGGGGATACTACGAGCAGTACTTC. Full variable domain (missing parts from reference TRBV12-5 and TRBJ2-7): DARVTQTPRHKVTEMGQEVTMRCQPILGHNTVFWYRQTMMQGLELLAYFRNRAPLDDSGMPKDRFSAEMPDATLATLKIQPSEPRDSAVYFCASDHPRGGYYEQYFGPGTRLTVT.

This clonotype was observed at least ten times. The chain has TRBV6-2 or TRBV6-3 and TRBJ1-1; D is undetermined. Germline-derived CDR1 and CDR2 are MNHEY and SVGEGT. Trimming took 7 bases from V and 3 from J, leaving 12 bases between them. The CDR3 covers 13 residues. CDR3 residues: CASMNEAHTEAFF. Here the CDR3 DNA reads TGTGCCAGCATGAATGAGGCTCACACTGAAGCTTTCTTT.